The clone carrying this T cell receptor (beta chain) is a singleton in its sample. Its antigen is unidentified. This specimen comes from a study of beta chain features in type 1 diabetes. Overall study context: Age, gender and cell yields were similar between patients and healthy donors.

The V gene's germline CDR1 is SNHLY and CDR2 FYNNEI. Trimming took 6 bases from V and 0 from J, leaving 12 bases between them. This CDR3 is 15 amino acids long. General observations from the study: Type 1 diabetes patients showed a moderate but significant shortening of TCRB CDR3s in all four CD4+ subsets. The VDJ junctions of type 1 diabetes patients carried fewer insertions and more deletions.

The authors took one heparinised blood draw, averaging about 110 mL, from each donor. Expressed TCRB transcripts got sequenced, as all isolated RNA was reverse transcribed. Profiled with immunoSEQ multiplex PCR; TCRdb holds only in-frame clones, not every one. The table shows under 400,000 clones, with 10% to 15% occurring only once. Sample: naive CD4+ T cells from blood. The receptor was derived from a man aged 18 to 30 in good health. The chain recombines TRBV2 with TRBJ2-4; D is possibly TRBD1 (6 bases). This CDR3 reads CASRPRQVAKNIQYF. CDR3 sequence (DNA): TGTGCCAGCAGACCTAGACAGGTAGCCAAAAACATTCAGTACTTC. The full variable domain, its missing parts supplied by reference TRBV2 and TRBJ2-4, is EPEVTQTPSHQVTQMGQEVILRCVPISNHLYFYWYRQILGQKVEFLVSFYNNEISEKSEIFDDQFSVERPDGSNFTLKIRSTKLEDSAMYFCASRPRQVAKNIQYFGAGTRLSVL.